This T cell receptor (beta chain) was recorded in a study of T cells after yellow fever vaccination. General study findings and limits: Abundant clonotypes from the bulk population could contaminate FACS-sorted repertoires.

In regard to this clonotype: Its target is unknown.

They built TCR cDNA with 5'RACE template switching, a step that put in a universal primer site and UMIs. One entry per CDR3 protein, called by TCRdb with MiXCR from the 5' RACE reads. The sample includes some 340,000 distinct CDR3 sequences, around 11% of them seen just once. The CDR3 is made up of 14 amino acids. Trimming removed 0 bases from V and 4 bases from J, with 9 bases in between. The germline gives CDR1 MGHRA, CDR2 YSYEKL. This receptor was identified in a man between 18 and 35 years old who received the YFV17D yellow fever vaccine. The V and J genes are TRBV4-1 and TRBJ1-1; no clear D gene. Sequencing used CD4+ T cells sorted from PBMCs, obtained 45 days after the yellow fever booster vaccination. CDR3 region: CASSQEPLGTEAFF. CDR3 bases: TGCGCCAGCAGCCAAGAACCTTTAGGCACTGAAGCTTTCTTT.